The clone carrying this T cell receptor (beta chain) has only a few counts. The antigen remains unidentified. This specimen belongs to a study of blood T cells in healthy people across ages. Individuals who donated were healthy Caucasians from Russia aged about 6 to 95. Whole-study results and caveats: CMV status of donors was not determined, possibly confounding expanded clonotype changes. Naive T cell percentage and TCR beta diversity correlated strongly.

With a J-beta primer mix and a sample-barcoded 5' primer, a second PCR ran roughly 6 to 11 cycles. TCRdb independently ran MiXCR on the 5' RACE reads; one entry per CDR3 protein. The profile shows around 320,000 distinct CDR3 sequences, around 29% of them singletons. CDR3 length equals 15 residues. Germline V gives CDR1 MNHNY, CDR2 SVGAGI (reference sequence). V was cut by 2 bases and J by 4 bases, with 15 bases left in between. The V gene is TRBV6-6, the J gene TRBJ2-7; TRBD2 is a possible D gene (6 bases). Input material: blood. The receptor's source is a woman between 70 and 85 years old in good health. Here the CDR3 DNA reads TGTGCCAGCAGTTACGCTGGAGGGAATGGGTACGAGCAGTACTTC. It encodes CASSYAGGNGYEQYF.